This T cell receptor beta chain was captured in a study of cytomegalovirus exposure and HLA in healthy donors. General study findings and limits: Because they were indistinguishable, some V segments, including TRBV6-2 and TRBV6-3, were excluded.

Concerning this clone itself: Its specificity is not known.

At sampling all donors were nominally healthy, likely with unrecorded immune exposures. The PCR used 60 Vbeta and 13 Jbeta primers. The method was immunoSEQ multiplex PCR; TCRdb's version includes in-frame clones alone and lacks a portion of them. The table lists around 140,000 clones, around 82% of them singletons. V lost 1 base and J 6 bases, leaving 8 bases between the germline ends. Germline-derived CDR1 and CDR2 are SEHNR and FQNEAQ (reference sequence). This CDR3 is built from 13 residues. This rearrangement joins TRBV7-9 to TRBJ2-3; D call uncertain. The specimen was PBMCs. The receptor's source is a man between 18 and 35 years old in good health and CMV-seropositive. The chain's CDR3 is CASSLESGDTQYF. The CDR3 nucleotides read TGTGCCAGCAGCTTAGAATCCGGGGATACGCAGTATTTT.